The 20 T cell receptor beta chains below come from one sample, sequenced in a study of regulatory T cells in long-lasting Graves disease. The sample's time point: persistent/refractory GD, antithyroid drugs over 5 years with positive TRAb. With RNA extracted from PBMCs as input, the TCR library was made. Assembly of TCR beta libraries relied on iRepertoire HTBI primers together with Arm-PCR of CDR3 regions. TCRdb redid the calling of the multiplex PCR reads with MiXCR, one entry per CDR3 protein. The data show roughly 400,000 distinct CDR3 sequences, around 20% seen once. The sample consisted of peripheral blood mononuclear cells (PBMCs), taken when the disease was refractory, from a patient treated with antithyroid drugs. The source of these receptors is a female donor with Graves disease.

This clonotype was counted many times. CDR3 bases: TGTGCCAGCAGCTTCGACACCTCCTACGAGCAGTACTTC. Its protein is CASSFDTSYEQYF. The chain carries TRBV11-2 and TRBJ2-7; D is undetermined. With 3 bases removed from V and 0 bases from J, the gap between germline ends came to 6 bases. There are 13 residues in the CDR3. CDR1 SGHAT and CDR2 FQNNGV come from the germline V gene.

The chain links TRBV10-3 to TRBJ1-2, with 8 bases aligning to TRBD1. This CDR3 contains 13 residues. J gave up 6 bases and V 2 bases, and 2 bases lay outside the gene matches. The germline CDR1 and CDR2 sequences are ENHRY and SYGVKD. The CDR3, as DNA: TGTGCCATCAGTGAGACGACAGGGGATGGCTACACCTTC. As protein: CAISETTGDGYTF.

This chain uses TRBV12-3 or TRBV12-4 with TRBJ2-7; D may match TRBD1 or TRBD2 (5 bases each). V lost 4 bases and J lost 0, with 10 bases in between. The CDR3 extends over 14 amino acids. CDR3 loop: CASSWGGYSYEQYF. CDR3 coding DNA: TGTGCCAGCAGTTGGGGCGGGTACTCCTACGAGCAGTACTTC.

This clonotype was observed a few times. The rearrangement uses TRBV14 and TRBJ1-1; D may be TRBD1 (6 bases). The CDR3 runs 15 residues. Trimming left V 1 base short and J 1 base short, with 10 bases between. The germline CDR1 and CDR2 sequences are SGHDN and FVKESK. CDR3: CASSQARGRNTEAFF. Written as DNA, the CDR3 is TGTGCCAGCAGCCAAGCGAGGGGGAGGAACACTGAAGCTTTCTTT.

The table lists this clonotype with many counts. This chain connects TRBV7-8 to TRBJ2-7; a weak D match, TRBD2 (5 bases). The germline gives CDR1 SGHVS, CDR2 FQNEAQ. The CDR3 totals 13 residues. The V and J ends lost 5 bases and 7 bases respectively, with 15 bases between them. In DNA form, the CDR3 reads TGTGCCAGCAGCCTGTCTAGCCCCACGGAGCAGTACTTC. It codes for CASSLSSPTEQYF.

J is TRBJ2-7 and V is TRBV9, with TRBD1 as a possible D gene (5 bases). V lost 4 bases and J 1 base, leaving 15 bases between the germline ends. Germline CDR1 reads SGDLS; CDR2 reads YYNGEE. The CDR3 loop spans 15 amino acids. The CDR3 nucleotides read TGTGCCAGCAGCAATGGGGTGGGGCCGTCCTACGAGCAGTACTTC. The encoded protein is CASSNGVGPSYEQYF.

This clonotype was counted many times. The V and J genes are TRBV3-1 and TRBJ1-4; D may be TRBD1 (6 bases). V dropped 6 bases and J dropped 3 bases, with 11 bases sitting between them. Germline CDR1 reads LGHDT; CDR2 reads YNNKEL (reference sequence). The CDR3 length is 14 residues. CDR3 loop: CASSRTASNEKLFF. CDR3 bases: TGTGCCAGCAGTCGGACAGCTTCTAATGAAAAACTGTTTTTT. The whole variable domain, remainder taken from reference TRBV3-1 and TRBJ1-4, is DTAVSQTPKYLVTQMGNDKSIKCEQNLGHDTMYWYKQDSKKFLKIMFSYNNKELIINETVPNRFSPKSPDKAHLNLHINSLELGDSAVYFCASSRTASNEKLFFGSGTQLSVL.

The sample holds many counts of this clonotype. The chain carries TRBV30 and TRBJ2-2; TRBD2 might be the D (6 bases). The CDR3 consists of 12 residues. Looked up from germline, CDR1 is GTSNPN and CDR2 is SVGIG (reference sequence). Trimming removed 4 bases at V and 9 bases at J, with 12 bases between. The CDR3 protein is CAWTVRGRELFF. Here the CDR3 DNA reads TGTGCCTGGACCGTACGGGGGAGGGAGCTGTTTTTT.

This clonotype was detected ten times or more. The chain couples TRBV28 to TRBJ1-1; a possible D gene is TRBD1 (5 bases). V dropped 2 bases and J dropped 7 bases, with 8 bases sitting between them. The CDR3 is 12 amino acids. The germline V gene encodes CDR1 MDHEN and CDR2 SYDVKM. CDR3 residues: CASSLSRVEAFF. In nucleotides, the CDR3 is TGTGCCAGCAGTTTAAGCAGGGTTGAAGCTTTCTTT.

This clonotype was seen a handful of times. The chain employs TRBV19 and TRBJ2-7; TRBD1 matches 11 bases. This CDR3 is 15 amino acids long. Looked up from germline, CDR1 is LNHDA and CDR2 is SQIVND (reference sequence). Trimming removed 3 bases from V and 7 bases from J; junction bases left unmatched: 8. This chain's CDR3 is CASSISTGTGGEQYF. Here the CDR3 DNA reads TGTGCCAGTAGTATCTCTACCGGGACAGGGGGAGAGCAGTACTTC.

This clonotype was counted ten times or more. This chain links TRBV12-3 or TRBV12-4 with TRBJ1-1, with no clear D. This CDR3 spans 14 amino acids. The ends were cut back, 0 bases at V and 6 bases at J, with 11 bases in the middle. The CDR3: CASSLALRRPEAFF. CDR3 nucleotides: TGTGCCAGCAGTTTAGCGCTCCGGAGACCTGAAGCTTTCTTT.

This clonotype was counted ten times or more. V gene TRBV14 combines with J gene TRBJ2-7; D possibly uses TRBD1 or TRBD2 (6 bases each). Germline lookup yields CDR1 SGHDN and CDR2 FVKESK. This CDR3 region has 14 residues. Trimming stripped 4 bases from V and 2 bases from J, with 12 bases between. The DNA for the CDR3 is TGTGCCAGCAGCCTGAACAGGGAGGCCTACGAGCAGTACTTC. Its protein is CASSLNREAYEQYF. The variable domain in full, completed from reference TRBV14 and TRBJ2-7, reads EAGVTQFPSHSVIEKGQTVTLRCDPISGHDNLYWYRRVMGKEIKFLLHFVKESKQDESGMPNNRFLAERTGGTYSTLKVQPAELEDSGVYFCASSLNREAYEQYFGPGTRLTVT.

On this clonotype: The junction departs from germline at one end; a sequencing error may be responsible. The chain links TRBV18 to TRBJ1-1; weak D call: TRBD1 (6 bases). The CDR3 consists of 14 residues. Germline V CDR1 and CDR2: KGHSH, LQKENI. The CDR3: CASSPPQGNTGAFF. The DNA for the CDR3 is TGTGCCAGCTCACCACCTCAGGGGAACACTGGAGCTTTCTTT. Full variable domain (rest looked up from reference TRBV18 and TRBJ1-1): NAGVMQNPRHLVRRRGQEARLRCSPMKGHSHVYWYRQLPEEGLKFMVYLQKENIIDESGMPKERFSAEFPKEGPSILRIQQVVRGDSAAYFCASSPPQGNTGAFFGQGTRLTVV.

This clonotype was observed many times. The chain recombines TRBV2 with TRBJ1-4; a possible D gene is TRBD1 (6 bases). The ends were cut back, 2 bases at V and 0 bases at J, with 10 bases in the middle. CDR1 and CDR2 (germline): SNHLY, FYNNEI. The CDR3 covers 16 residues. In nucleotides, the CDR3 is TGTGCCAGCAGTGAAAAGGGGGGGCCAACTAATGAAAAACTGTTTTTT. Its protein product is CASSEKGGPTNEKLFF.

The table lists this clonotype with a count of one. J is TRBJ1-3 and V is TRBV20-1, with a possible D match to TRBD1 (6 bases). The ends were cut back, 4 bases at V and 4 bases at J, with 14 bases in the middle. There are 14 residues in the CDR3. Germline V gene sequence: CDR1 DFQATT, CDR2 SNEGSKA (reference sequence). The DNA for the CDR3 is TGCAGTGCTACCCTCCGGACAGAAGGAAACACCATATATTTT. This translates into CSATLRTEGNTIYF.

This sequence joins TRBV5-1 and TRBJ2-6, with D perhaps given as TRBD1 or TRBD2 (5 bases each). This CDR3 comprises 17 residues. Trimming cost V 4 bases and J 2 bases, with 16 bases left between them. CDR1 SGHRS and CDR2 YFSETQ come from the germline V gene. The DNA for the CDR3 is TGCGCCAGCAGCCCGGACCCGGGGCCCCCTGGGGCCAACGTCCTGACTTTC. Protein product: CASSPDPGPPGANVLTF.

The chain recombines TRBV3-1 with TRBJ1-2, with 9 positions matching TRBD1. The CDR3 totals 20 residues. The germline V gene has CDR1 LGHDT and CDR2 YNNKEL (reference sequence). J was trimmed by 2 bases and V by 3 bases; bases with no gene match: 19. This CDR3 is CASSQGAWGSTGGSNYGYTF. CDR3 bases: TGTGCCAGCAGCCAGGGAGCGTGGGGTTCGACAGGGGGTTCGAACTATGGCTACACCTTC.

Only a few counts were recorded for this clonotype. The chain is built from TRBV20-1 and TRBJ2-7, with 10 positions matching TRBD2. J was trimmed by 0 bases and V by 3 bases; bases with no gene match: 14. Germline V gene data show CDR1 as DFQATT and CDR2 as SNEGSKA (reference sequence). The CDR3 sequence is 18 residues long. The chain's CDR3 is CSARSGTSETTSSYEQYF. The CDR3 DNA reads TGCAGTGCTAGGTCCGGGACTAGCGAGACGACGAGCTCCTACGAGCAGTACTTC.

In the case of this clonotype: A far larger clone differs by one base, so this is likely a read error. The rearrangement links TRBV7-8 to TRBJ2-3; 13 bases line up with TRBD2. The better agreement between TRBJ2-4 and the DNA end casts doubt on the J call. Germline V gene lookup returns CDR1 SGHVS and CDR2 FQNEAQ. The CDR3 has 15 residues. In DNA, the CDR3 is TGTGCCAGCAGCTTAGGGACTAGCGGGAGCCACATTCAGTACTTC. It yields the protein CASSLGTSGSHIQYF.

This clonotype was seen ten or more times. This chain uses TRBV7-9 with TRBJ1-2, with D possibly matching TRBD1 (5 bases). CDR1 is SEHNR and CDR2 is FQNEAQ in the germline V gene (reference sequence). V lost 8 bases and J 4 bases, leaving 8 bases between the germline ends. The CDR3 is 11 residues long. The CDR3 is CASDSPYGYTF. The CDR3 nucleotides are TGTGCCAGCGACAGCCCCTATGGCTACACCTTC.